The clone carrying this T cell receptor beta chain was seen a few times. What it binds is unknown. These data belong to a study of T cell repertoires in cytomegalovirus infection. Study in general: Recently identified HLA-C-restricted CMV epitopes and well-studied HLA-B-restricted CMV epitopes were used by the study. Public TCR beta signatures were indicative of both CMV infection and a matching HLA type. Study-wide results and limits: The response measured ex vivo was dominated by TCR beta clonotypes (HLA-C-restricted and CMV-specific).

In TCRdb, the reads were re-called with MiXCR into one record per CDR3 protein. Altogether about 140,000 distinct CDR3 sequences are present, over 30% being singletons, with the ten largest covering about 50%. This specimen consisted of CD8+ T cells from cultured PBMCs, obtained from culture after CMV antigen stimulation. The TCR originated in a human donor in good health (CMV status not recorded). Some clones in this sample may be carry-over from other donors' samples.

The CDR3 spells CASSILPSGTTDTQYF. The CDR3 DNA reads TGTGCCAGTAGTATACTGCCTAGCGGGACCACAGATACGCAGTATTTT. This chain links TRBV19 with TRBJ2-3; TRBD2 aligns across 9 bases. Germline-derived CDR1 and CDR2 are LNHDA and SQIVND (reference sequence). This CDR3 region has 16 residues. V lost 2 bases, J lost 2 bases, and 5 bases stayed unmatched. The whole variable domain, remainder taken from reference TRBV19 and TRBJ2-3, is DGGITQSPKYLFRKEGQNVTLSCEQNLNHDAMYWYRQDPGQGLRLIYYSQIVNDFQKGDIAEGYSVSREKKESFPLTVTSAQKNPTAFYLCASSILPSGTTDTQYFGPGTRLTVL.